The rows below give T cell receptor beta chains drawn from one sample of a study of blood T cell repertoires in COVID-19. The protocol was immunoSEQ multiplex PCR, while the TCRdb copy is restricted to in-frame clones and leaves out a portion. The data show 260,000 or so clones, about nine tenths seen once. The sequencing sample was made of PBMCs or T cells enriched from blood (not recorded which). These receptors all stem from a man younger than 35 who had recovered from COVID-19. Both conserved end residues are part of each CDR3. A D gene is named only where the DNA matches it firmly. Not all rows give a size; the values are once, few, many and, for expanded clones, a class.

>TRBJ2-1|NA|TRBV7-9|14|TRBD2
CASSLGWEGNEQFF
TGTGCCAGCAGCTTAGGCTGGGAGGGCAATGAGCAGTTCTTC
>TRBJ2-1|NA|TRBV5-1|16|NA
CASSPIVAGIHNEQFF
TGCGCCAGCAGCCCGATCGTGGCGGGGATACACAATGAGCAGTTCTTC
>TRBJ2-7|NA|TRBV27|14|NA
CASSQRGQLYEQYF
TGTGCCAGCAGCCAAAGGGGACAACTCTACGAGCAGTACTTC
>TRBJ1-6|NA|TRBV28|15|TRBD1
CASRGGQGGNSPLHF
TGTGCCAGCAGAGGCGGACAGGGGGGAAATTCACCCCTCCACTTT
>TRBJ1-4|NA|TRBV6-5|16|NA
CASSYSITATNEKLFF
TGTGCCAGCAGTTACTCGATCACGGCAACTAATGAAAAACTGTTTTTT
>TRBJ2-7|NA|TRBV3-1/TRBV3-2|14|TRBD1
CASSQDRGPRRQYF
TGTGCTAGCAGCCAAGACAGGGGGCCCCGCAGGCAGTACTTC
>TRBJ2-7|NA|TRBV27|13|NA
CASSLQENYEQYF
TGTGCCAGCAGTTTGCAGGAAAACTACGAGCAGTACTTC
>TRBJ1-1|NA|TRBV7-2|15|NA
CASSLVGVSGTEAFF
TGTGCCAGCAGCTTAGTAGGGGTTAGCGGCACTGAAGCTTTCTTT
>TRBJ2-1|few|TRBV5-6|12|NA
CASSLVGDEQFF
TGTGCCAGCAGCTTGGTAGGGGATGAGCAGTTCTTC
>TRBJ2-7|NA|TRBV28|13|NA
CASSSLQGYEQYF
TGTGCCAGCAGTTCGCTCCAGGGGTACGAGCAGTACTTC
>TRBJ2-7|NA|TRBV24-1|13|TRBD2
CATSQAGAYEQYF
TGTGCCACCAGTCAAGCGGGAGCCTACGAGCAGTACTTC
>TRBJ2-3|NA|TRBV7-4|16|TRBD1
CASSPWTGLSTDTQYF
TGTGCCAGCAGCCCCTGGACAGGGCTGAGCACAGATACGCAGTATTTT
>TRBJ2-5|NA|TRBV15|19|TRBD2
CATSRGGTSGGLFQETQYF
TGTGCCACCAGCAGAGGAGGGACTAGCGGGGGGTTATTTCAAGAGACCCAGTACTTC
>TRBJ1-4|NA|TRBV28|12|TRBD1
CASSLARGALFF
TGTGCCAGCAGTTTGGCCAGGGGGGCACTGTTTTTT
>TRBJ1-1|NA|TRBV5-1|14|TRBD1
CASSLVTGGAEAFF
TGCGCCAGCAGCTTGGTCACAGGGGGAGCTGAAGCTTTCTTT
>TRBJ1-1|NA|TRBV29-1|11|NA
CSVVIVSEAFF
TGCAGCGTTGTAATCGTGAGTGAAGCTTTCTTT
>TRBJ1-6|once|TRBV11-2|13|TRBD1
CASSGQNNSPLHF
TGTGCCAGCTCGGGACAGAATAATTCACCCCTCCACTTT
>TRBJ2-7|NA|TRBV6-1|18|TRBD2
CASSESALGLAGTYEQYF
TGTGCCAGCAGTGAAAGCGCCCTGGGACTAGCGGGAACCTACGAGCAGTACTTC
>TRBJ1-1|NA|TRBV3-1/TRBV3-2|13|NA
CASGGEINTEAFF
TGTGCAAGTGGAGGGGAAATAAATACTGAAGCTTTCTTT
>TRBJ2-1|NA|TRBV5-5|15|TRBD2
CASRQTSGNYNEQFF
TGTGCCAGCAGACAAACTAGCGGGAACTACAATGAGCAGTTCTTC
>TRBJ1-1|NA|TRBV2|13|NA
CASSATGAVTGFF
TGTGCCAGCAGTGCGACTGGGGCAGTGACAGGTTTCTTT
>TRBJ2-1|once|TRBV19|13|NA
CASSIFSYNEQFF
TGTGCCAGTAGTATCTTTTCCTACAATGAGCAGTTCTTC